The subject of this entry is one T cell receptor (beta chain). The antigen remains unidentified. This sample was taken from a study of a mutant IDH1 vaccine in newly diagnosed glioma. Study context: During weeks 1, 3, 5, 7, 11, 15, 19 and 23, patients received eight vaccinations. Treated patients comprised around 60% males and approximately 38% females, mean age approximately 38 years. Patients had received radiotherapy, temozolomide, or both previously, most receiving both.

The CDR3 extends over 13 amino acids. Germline CDR1 is MDHEN and CDR2 is SYDVKM. Trimming stripped 6 bases from V and 4 bases from J, with 9 bases between. Profiling relied on immunoSEQ multiplex PCR, and the TCRdb table lists in-frame clones only, not all of them. The sample includes around 76,000 clones, around 83% of them seen just once. Time point defined: week 23, last vaccination. The investigators gave 300 ug of mutant IDH1 20-mer peptide in each vaccine dose, together with topical imiquimod. Findings of the study overall: The authors found pseudoprogression apparently unrelated to changes in top peripheral T cell clonotypes.

The genes are TRBV28 and TRBJ1-4; D may be TRBD1 (6 bases). The sequence was obtained from a woman between 50 and 59 years old with glioma. The specimen was PBMCs, collected from a glioma patient whose treatment included an IDH1 peptide vaccine. The CDR3 here is CASSMDSNEKLFF. The CDR3 DNA is TGTGCCAGCAGCATGGACAGTAATGAAAAACTGTTTTTT. Complete variable domain (other parts from reference TRBV28 and TRBJ1-4): DVKVTQSSRYLVKRTGEKVFLECVQDMDHENMFWYRQDPGLGLRLIYFSYDVKMKEKGDIPEGYSVSREKKERFSLILESASTNQTSMYLCASSMDSNEKLFFGSGTQLSVL.